Presented here are 10 T cell receptor beta chains from one specimen sequenced in a study of glioma-infiltrating T cells after dendritic cell vaccination. Using immunoSEQ multiplex PCR, the repertoire was profiled, and TCRdb retains in-frame clones only, with some absent. The sample lists about 92,000 clones, about nine tenths occurring once. Sequences were derived from blood, sampled before dendritic cell vaccination. Source of these receptors: a human donor with glioblastoma.

This clone was seen only a few times. The genes are TRBV11-1 and TRBJ2-5, with D hard to call. Germline CDR1 and CDR2: SGHAT and FQDESV (reference sequence). The CDR3 spans 15 residues. V was cut by 7 bases and J by 3 bases, with 18 bases left in between. The CDR3 is CASTPGRYTEETQYF. The CDR3 region has the DNA TGTGCCAGCACCCCTGGTAGATATACAGAAGAGACCCAGTACTTC.

The CDR3 DNA is TGTGCCAGCAGCCCAGGTGGGGGGGGCTACGAGCAGTACTTC. This encodes CASSPGGGGYEQYF. V is TRBV9 and J is TRBJ2-7; TRBD2 agrees at 7 bases. V dropped 4 bases and J dropped 3; count of bases not matched to a gene: 7. The length of the CDR3 is 14 residues. CDR1 and CDR2 from the germline V gene are SGDLS and YYNGEE. The full variable domain, with the rest looked up from reference TRBV9 and TRBJ2-7, is DSGVTQTPKHLITATGQRVTLRCSPRSGDLSVYWYQQSLDQGLQFLIQYYNGEERAKGNILERFSAQQFPDLHSELNLSSLELGDSALYFCASSPGGGGYEQYFGPGTRLTVT.

The rearrangement uses TRBV2 and TRBJ2-3; TRBD2 matches 10 bases. The germline V gene has CDR1 SNHLY and CDR2 FYNNEI. The CDR3 has 18 amino acids. Unmatched junction bases numbered 12, after V lost 6 bases and J lost 0 bases. Here the CDR3 DNA reads TGTGCCAGCAGCGAGGGGACTAGCGCCTCCATTAGCACAGATACGCAGTATTTT. Translated, it gives CASSEGTSASISTDTQYF. The whole variable domain, filled in from reference TRBV2 and TRBJ2-3, reads EPEVTQTPSHQVTQMGQEVILRCVPISNHLYFYWYRQILGQKVEFLVSFYNNEISEKSEIFDDQFSVERPDGSNFTLKIRSTKLEDSAMYFCASSEGTSASISTDTQYFGPGTRLTVL.

The V gene is TRBV10-2, the J gene TRBJ2-3, with 9 positions matching TRBD1. This CDR3 has 14 residues. Trimming at V came to 4 bases and at J to 5 bases, leaving 4 bases not matched to a gene. Per germline, CDR1 WSHSY and CDR2 SAAADI. For the CDR3, the DNA is TGCGCCAGCAGTGCGTGGACAGGGGAAGATACGCAGTATTTT. This codes for CASSAWTGEDTQYF.

The chain joins TRBV6-1 to TRBJ2-7; 8 nucleotides line up with TRBD1. The CDR3 has 16 residues. Germline V gene sequence: CDR1 MNHNS, CDR2 SASEGT. V was clipped by 3 bases and J by 0 bases; unmatched bases: 7. Written as DNA, the CDR3 is TGTGCCAGCAGTGACATACAAGGACAGGGCTCCTACGAGCAGTACTTC. Amino acids: CASSDIQGQGSYEQYF.

The J gene is TRBJ1-5, the V gene TRBV28; 9 bases are a match to TRBD1. The CDR3 consists of 15 residues. Germline CDR1 MDHEN, CDR2 SYDVKM. With 6 bases clipped from V and 5 bases from J, the junction kept 8 bases outside the gene matches. CDR3 region: CASSPPTGGYQPQHF. The CDR3 region has the DNA TGTGCCAGCAGCCCCCCGACAGGGGGATATCAGCCCCAGCATTTT. The full variable domain, with the rest looked up from reference TRBV28 and TRBJ1-5, is DVKVTQSSRYLVKRTGEKVFLECVQDMDHENMFWYRQDPGLGLRLIYFSYDVKMKEKGDIPEGYSVSREKKERFSLILESASTNQTSMYLCASSPPTGGYQPQHFGDGTRLSIL.

This clone was detected a few times. The chain is built from TRBV29-1 and TRBJ2-1, with 7 bases identical to TRBD1. Unmatched junction bases numbered 3, after V lost 4 bases and J lost 6 bases. Germline V gene sequence: CDR1 SQVTM, CDR2 ANQGSEA. This CDR3 is built from 12 residues. The CDR3 here is CSVVGQVNEQFF. Written as DNA, the CDR3 is TGCAGCGTTGTAGGACAGGTCAATGAGCAGTTCTTC.

This rearrangement joins TRBV27 to TRBJ2-7; 10 bases match TRBD2. Germline CDR1 is MNHEY and CDR2 is SMNVEV (reference sequence). The CDR3 runs to 16 residues. V trimming: 3 bases; J trimming: 0 bases; junction bases outside the gene matches: 5. The CDR3 spells CASSFGLADSSYEQYF. CDR3 DNA: TGTGCCAGCAGTTTCGGACTAGCGGATAGCTCCTACGAGCAGTACTTC.

V usage is TRBV6-5 and J usage is TRBJ1-2, with 8 bases lining up with TRBD1. The CDR3 length is 14 residues. Germline assignment: CDR1 MNHEY and CDR2 SVGAGI. V shed 5 bases and J 8 bases; nucleotides not matched to a gene: 10. The CDR3 DNA is TGTGCCAGCAGTCGACCAGGGGGCCAAGGCGGCTACACCTTC. Its protein is CASSRPGGQGGYTF.

This chain connects TRBV11-2 to TRBJ1-1; D not certain. The CDR3 covers 12 residues. CDR1 is SGHAT and CDR2 is FQNNGV in the germline V gene. The V gene lost 4 bases and the J gene lost 10 bases, with 13 bases spanning the gap. Here the CDR3 reads CASSSYGYGAFF. The CDR3 DNA is TGTGCCAGCAGCTCTTACGGGTATGGAGCTTTCTTT.